Listed below are T cell receptor beta chains from one sample, sequenced in a study of vaccination effects on CD4 cells after COVID-19. Clones were sequenced by immunoSEQ multiplex PCR, and TCRdb holds only the in-frame ones, with some missing. The sample holds tens of thousands of clones; 65% to 85% are singletons and the top ten take about 2.9%. Their target antigens are unknown. Here the sequenced sample was CD4+ T cells from PBMCs cultured with HCoV-NL63 spike peptides, taken before COVID-19 vaccination. The receptor source for this set is a human donor who received a COVID-19 vaccine. Each CDR3 is given with its conserved first and last residue. Each record gives: V gene, J gene, clone size, D gene, CDR3 protein, CDR3 DNA. D genes are given only for firm matches. Clone size is given for some rows only: seen once, a few or many times, or a class if the clone is expanded.

TRBV28	TRBJ1-4	-	-	CASSLGGIVSEKLFF	TGTGCCAGCAGTTTAGGGGGTATTGTTTCGGAAAAACTGTTTTTT
TRBV4-1	TRBJ1-3	-	-	CASSQGLYSGNTIYF	TGCGCCAGCAGCCAAGGACTCTACTCTGGAAACACCATATATTTT
TRBV5-8	TRBJ1-2	-	-	CASSLLLPGVGYGYTF	TGTGCCAGCAGCCTCCTCCTTCCGGGGGTTGGCTATGGCTACACCTTC
TRBV20-1	TRBJ1-1	-	-	CSVSGSGDTEAFF	TGCAGTGTTAGTGGATCTGGCGACACTGAAGCTTTCTTT
TRBV6-5	TRBJ1-2	-	-	CASSKGTGVADGYTF	TGTGCCAGCAGCAAAGGTACGGGGGTAGCGGATGGCTACACCTTC
TRBV6-5	TRBJ1-3	-	-	CASTSGTLSGNTIYF	TGTGCCAGCACCTCTGGGACCCTCTCTGGAAACACCATATATTTT
TRBV24-1	TRBJ2-1	-	-	CATSDLYRKQFF	TGTGCCACCAGTGACCTTTACAGGAAGCAGTTCTTC
TRBV5-4	TRBJ1-4	-	TRBD1	CASSTLTGGTNEKLFF	TGTGCCAGCAGCACCTTGACAGGGGGCACTAATGAAAAACTGTTTTTT
TRBV30	TRBJ1-4	-	-	CAWSKGGPSEKLFF	TGTGCCTGGAGTAAGGGGGGGCCGTCTGAAAAACTGTTTTTT
TRBV12-3/TRBV12-4	TRBJ1-6	few	TRBD1	CASSFTGVAPLHF	TGTGCCAGCAGCTTCACAGGGGTTGCACCCCTCCACTTT
TRBV18	TRBJ1-2	-	-	CASSPARGPPLGSNYGYTF	TGTGCCAGCTCACCGGCGAGGGGACCCCCACTGGGCTCTAACTATGGCTACACCTTC
TRBV7-2	TRBJ2-2	-	TRBD2	CASSSTSGGTGELFF	TGTGCCAGCAGCTCGACTAGCGGGGGGACCGGGGAGCTGTTTTTT
TRBV24-1	TRBJ1-1	few	TRBD1	CATRETGAGETEAFF	TGTGCCACCAGGGAGACAGGGGCAGGAGAGACTGAAGCTTTCTTT
TRBV3-1/TRBV3-2	TRBJ1-2	-	-	CASSHERTTTGYGYTF	TGTGCCAGCAGCCATGAGCGGACAACCACGGGCTATGGCTACACCTTC
TRBV3-1/TRBV3-2	TRBJ2-3	-	TRBD2	CASSPRLAGGFSTDTQYF	TGTGCCAGCAGCCCCCGACTAGCGGGGGGCTTTAGCACAGATACGCAGTATTTT
TRBV12-3/TRBV12-4	TRBJ1-5	-	-	CASSFPYQPQHF	TGTGCCAGCAGTTTTCCCTATCAGCCCCAGCATTTT
TRBV3-1/TRBV3-2	TRBJ1-1	-	-	CASSHLQGSTEAFF	TGTGCCAGCAGCCACCTTCAGGGGTCCACTGAAGCTTTCTTT
TRBV7-9	TRBJ2-3	once	-	CASSPWDGTDTQYF	TGTGCCAGCAGCCCGTGGGACGGCACAGATACGCAGTATTTT
TRBV7-2	TRBJ2-5	-	-	CASSLHLRAGQETQYF	TGTGCCAGCAGCCTACACTTGAGGGCAGGGCAAGAGACCCAGTACTTC
TRBV10-1	TRBJ2-5	-	TRBD1	CASSETGGNGETQYF	TGCGCCAGCAGTGAGACAGGGGGCAACGGGGAGACCCAGTACTTC
TRBV6-4	TRBJ2-2	-	-	CASSPYLNTGELFF	TGTGCCAGCAGCCCCTATTTGAACACCGGGGAGCTGTTTTTT
TRBV6-2/TRBV6-3	TRBJ1-5	-	-	CASSLRTENQPQHF	TGTGCCAGCAGCCTCCGGACAGAGAATCAGCCCCAGCATTTT
TRBV12-3/TRBV12-4	TRBJ2-5	-	-	CASSWAEKGTQYF	TGTGCCAGCAGTTGGGCAGAAAAAGGGACCCAGTACTTC
TRBV6-4	TRBJ1-6	-	-	CASSDEVNSPLHF	TGTGCCAGCAGTGACGAGGTGAATTCACCCCTCCACTTT
TRBV5-1	TRBJ1-1	-	-	CASSPGGGERNTEAFF	TGCGCCAGCAGCCCCGGGGGGGGAGAACGGAACACTGAAGCTTTCTTT
TRBV19	TRBJ1-5	-	-	CASSKGRDSNNQPQHF	TGTGCCAGTAGTAAGGGGCGTGACAGTAACAATCAGCCCCAGCATTTT
TRBV7-9	TRBJ1-6	few	TRBD1	CASSFQKTGDSPLHF	TGTGCCAGCAGCTTCCAAAAGACAGGGGATTCACCCCTCCACTTT
TRBV4-3	TRBJ1-2	-	-	CASSQEIGWYYGYTF	TGCGCCAGCAGCCAAGAAATAGGGTGGTACTATGGCTACACCTTC
TRBV6-1	TRBJ1-3	-	-	CASSEGGGNTIYF	TGTGCCAGCAGTGAAGGGGGTGGAAACACCATATATTTT
TRBV10-3	TRBJ1-1	-	-	CAISESNGVGRTEAFF	TGTGCCATCAGTGAGTCGAACGGGGTAGGTCGAACTGAAGCTTTCTTT
TRBV6-6	TRBJ1-2	-	TRBD1	CASRPGQGANGYTF	TGTGCCAGCAGGCCGGGACAGGGGGCAAATGGCTACACCTTC
TRBV6-1	TRBJ1-5	-	TRBD1	CASSENRGQPQHF	TGTGCCAGCAGTGAAAACAGGGGTCAGCCCCAGCATTTT
TRBV15	TRBJ2-3	-	TRBD2	CATSRALAASTDTQYF	TGTGCCACCAGCAGAGCCCTAGCGGCCAGCACAGATACGCAGTATTTT
TRBV5-5	TRBJ2-5	-	-	CASSLVPQNQETQYF	TGTGCCAGCAGCTTAGTCCCACAGAACCAAGAGACCCAGTACTTC
TRBV2	TRBJ2-2	-	-	CASSGEIAGELFF	TGTGCCAGCAGCGGGGAAATCGCCGGGGAGCTGTTTTTT
TRBV15	TRBJ1-2	-	TRBD1	CATSRDRGTGGPWGGYTF	TGTGCCACCAGCAGAGATCGAGGGACAGGGGGTCCCTGGGGGGGCTACACCTTC
TRBV9	TRBJ1-1	-	TRBD1	CASSDRDRGHKMNTEAFF	TGTGCCAGCAGCGACCGGGACAGGGGACATAAGATGAACACTGAAGCTTTCTTT
TRBV6-2/TRBV6-3	TRBJ1-1	-	-	CASSYQGAIAEAFF	TGTGCCAGCAGTTACCAGGGAGCGATCGCTGAAGCTTTCTTT
TRBV18	TRBJ2-3	few	-	CASSPGPVGTDTQYF	TGTGCCAGCTCACCCGGGCCTGTCGGCACAGATACGCAGTATTTT
TRBV15	TRBJ2-3	-	-	CATSRDRTGGSTDTQYF	TGTGCCACCAGCAGAGATCGGACCGGCGGATCCACAGATACGCAGTATTTT
TRBV7-2	TRBJ2-5	-	-	CASTDSGLRQETQYF	TGTGCCAGCACCGATTCCGGGCTTCGACAAGAGACCCAGTACTTC
TRBV7-9	TRBJ1-1	-	-	CASSPVGVNTEAFF	TGTGCCAGCAGCCCCGTAGGAGTGAACACTGAAGCTTTCTTT
TRBV7-2	TRBJ1-5	few	-	CASSPDRNQPQHF	TGTGCCAGCAGTCCGGACAGAAATCAGCCCCAGCATTTT
TRBV4-3	TRBJ1-4	-	-	CASANWGGVSEKLFF	TGCGCCAGCGCGAATTGGGGGGGGGTATCTGAAAAACTGTTTTTT